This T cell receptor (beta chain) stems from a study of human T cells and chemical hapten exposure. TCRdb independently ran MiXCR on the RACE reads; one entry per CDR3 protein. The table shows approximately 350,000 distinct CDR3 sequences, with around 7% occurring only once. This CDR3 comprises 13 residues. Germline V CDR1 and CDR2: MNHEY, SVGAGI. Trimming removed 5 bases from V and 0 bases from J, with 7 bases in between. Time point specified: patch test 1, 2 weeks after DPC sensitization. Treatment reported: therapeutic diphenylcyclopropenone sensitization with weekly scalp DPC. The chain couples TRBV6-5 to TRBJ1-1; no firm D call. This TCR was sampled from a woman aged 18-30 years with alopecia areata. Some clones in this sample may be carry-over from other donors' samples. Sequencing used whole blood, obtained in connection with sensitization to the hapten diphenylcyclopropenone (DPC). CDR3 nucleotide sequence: TGTGCCAGCAGTGGCGGGGTGAACACTGAAGCTTTCTTT. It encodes CASSGGVNTEAFF.